The entry that follows covers one T cell receptor beta chain sequence. This sample is part of a study of blood T cell repertoires in COVID-19. The protocol was immunoSEQ multiplex PCR, while the TCRdb copy is restricted to in-frame clones and leaves out a portion. This sample has about 320,000 clones, with more than 85% found just once. V lost 2 bases, J lost 3 bases, and 8 bases lay in between. This CDR3 region has 14 residues. CDR1 and CDR2 from the germline V gene are MNHEY and SMNVEV (reference sequence). The source is a woman aged 25-40 years who had been exposed to COVID-19. Sequenced input: PBMCs or T cells enriched from blood (not recorded which). The chain has TRBV27 and TRBJ1-5; maybe TRBD1 (5 bases). The CDR3 spells CASSLRQTNQPQHF. DNA for the CDR3: TGTGCCAGCAGTTTACGACAGACCAATCAGCCCCAGCATTTT.